The next 28 T cell receptor beta chains were all read from a single sample in a study of T cells after yellow fever vaccination. TCRdb reprocessed the 5' RACE reads with MiXCR, giving one entry per CDR3 protein. The data show a few hundred thousand distinct CDR3 sequences, approximately 4.2% seen once. Sequenced here: PBMCs, sampled 5 days after the yellow fever booster vaccination. The receptors stem from a young man who received the YFV17D yellow fever vaccine.

This clonotype was counted only a few times. For the CDR3, the DNA is TGTGCCAGCAGCCCCGATCTTTCTAGTCGTGAGCAGTTCTTC. Encoded protein: CASSPDLSSREQFF. The gene calls are TRBV14 and TRBJ2-1; D is undetermined. The CDR3 contains 14 residues. The V end was cut by 4 bases, the J end by 9 bases, with 16 bases between. Per germline, CDR1 SGHDN and CDR2 FVKESK.

There are many counts of this clonotype. The chain combines TRBV6-1 with TRBJ2-7; D possibly corresponds to TRBD2 (6 bases). Germline lookup yields CDR1 MNHNS and CDR2 SASEGT. V gave up 2 bases and J gave up 2 bases, with 19 bases separating them. The CDR3 sequence is 17 residues long. The CDR3 nucleotides read TGTGCCAGCAGTGAACCTACTAGCATCTATGTGGCCTACGAGCAGTACTTC. Translated, it gives CASSEPTSIYVAYEQYF.

The rearrangement joins TRBV30 to TRBJ1-2; possible D gene TRBD1, 5 bases. The CDR3 sequence is 13 residues long. The V end lost 3 bases, the J end lost 6 bases, and 14 bases lay between the germline ends. CDR1 is GTSNPN, CDR2 SVGIG, per germline (reference sequence). CDR3 loop: CAWRVQGSHGYTF. Written as DNA, the CDR3 is TGTGCCTGGAGAGTGCAGGGAAGCCATGGCTACACCTTC.

This clonotype was detected only a few times. The chain carries TRBV20-1 and TRBJ2-2; D gene unclear. Germline-derived CDR1 and CDR2 are DFQATT and SNEGSKA (reference sequence). Trimming pared 3 bases from V and 6 bases from J, leaving 8 bases between. The CDR3 is 12 residues long. Here the CDR3 reads CSASGLSGELFF. The DNA of the CDR3 is TGCAGTGCTAGCGGCCTATCCGGGGAGCTGTTTTTT.

This clonotype has ten or more counts. This chain connects TRBV2 to TRBJ2-5; D might be TRBD1 (6 bases). Germline CDR1 reads SNHLY; CDR2 reads FYNNEI. This CDR3 spans 12 amino acids. Deletions cut 8 bases from V and 5 bases from J, with 12 bases between. The CDR3 protein is CASSFTGETQYF. The CDR3 coding sequence is TGTGCCAGCTCCTTCACAGGGGAGACCCAGTACTTC.

CDR3 region: CASSQGGLAGGPGELFF. As DNA, the CDR3 is TGCGCCAGCAGCCAAGGAGGACTAGCGGGGGGGCCCGGGGAGCTGTTTTTT. V usage is TRBV4-1 and J usage is TRBJ2-2; 15 bases align to TRBD2. V was pared by 1 base and J by 6 bases, with 3 bases of the junction left unmatched. There are 17 residues in the CDR3. Germline V lookup: CDR1 MGHRA, CDR2 YSYEKL.

This chain's CDR3 is CASSLNGGGTETQYF. CDR3 DNA: TGTGCCAGCAGCTTAAACGGGGGAGGGACAGAGACCCAGTACTTC. The rearrangement uses TRBV7-9 and TRBJ2-5, with 7 bases fitting TRBD2. Germline V lookup: CDR1 SEHNR, CDR2 FQNEAQ (reference sequence). The CDR3 is 15 residues long. The ends lost 2 bases at V and 4 bases at J; junction bases unmatched: 7.

The chain recombines TRBV6-5 with TRBJ1-1, with a possible D match to TRBD1 (5 bases). This CDR3 region has 16 residues. V shed 0 bases and J shed 4 bases, with 15 bases lying between them. Germline CDR1 is MNHEY and CDR2 is SVGAGI. CDR3 protein: CASSYSTTGGGTEAFF. CDR3 sequence (DNA): TGTGCCAGCAGTTACTCGACTACCGGGGGAGGCACTGAAGCTTTCTTT.

This clonotype appeared many times. DNA of the CDR3: TGTGCCAGCAGTTTATTGAGCACCCAAGAGACCCAGTACTTC. Translated: CASSLLSTQETQYF. This rearrangement joins TRBV27 to TRBJ2-5, with unresolved D. CDR1 and CDR2 (germline): MNHEY, SMNVEV (reference sequence). The CDR3 is made up of 14 amino acids. V lost 1 base and J lost 1, with 7 bases in between.

This clonotype has just a few counts. V is TRBV7-3 and J is TRBJ2-3, with D perhaps matching TRBD1 (6 bases). Germline V lookup: CDR1 SGHTA, CDR2 FQGTGA. The CDR3 sequence is 14 residues long. Trimming shortened V by 6 bases and J by 2 bases, and 12 bases separated the two germline ends. As DNA, the CDR3 is TGTGCCAGCAGGCTGTGGGGGCCCACAGATACGCAGTATTTT. It yields the protein CASRLWGPTDTQYF.

A few counts support this clonotype. The chain uses TRBV20-1 and TRBJ1-6; possible D gene TRBD1, 5 bases. The CDR3 consists of 18 residues. The germline V gene encodes CDR1 DFQATT and CDR2 SNEGSKA (reference sequence). Trimming stripped 3 bases from V and 0 bases from J, with 18 bases between. The chain's CDR3 is CSARRSRVRSSYNSPLHF. For the CDR3, the DNA is TGCAGTGCTAGGCGGTCCAGGGTTAGGAGCTCCTATAATTCACCCCTCCACTTT.

This clonotype was recorded many times. The chain links TRBV6-5 to TRBJ1-1; TRBD1 matches at 11 bases. Germline trimming cut 6 bases from V and 9 bases from J; bases unmatched to any gene: 6. This CDR3 contains 13 residues. Germline CDR1 reads MNHEY; CDR2 reads SVGAGI. The CDR3 region is CASRTGTGGKAFF. The CDR3 DNA sequence: TGTGCCAGCAGAACCGGGACAGGGGGTAAAGCTTTCTTT.

This rearrangement joins TRBV20-1 to TRBJ1-6; D remains unclear. The CDR3 is 15 residues long. Deletions cut 3 bases from V and 2 bases from J, with 11 bases between. Germline V CDR1 and CDR2: DFQATT, SNEGSKA (reference sequence). The CDR3: CSARALGTYNSPLHF. CDR3 bases: TGCAGTGCTAGGGCTCTAGGGACCTATAATTCACCCCTCCACTTT.

V gene TRBV6-2 or TRBV6-3 combines with J gene TRBJ2-2; D is possibly TRBD1 (7 bases). This CDR3 is 12 amino acids long. Deletions cut 10 bases from V and 3 bases from J, with 9 bases between. Germline V gene lookup returns CDR1 MNHEY and CDR2 SVGEGT. The CDR3 reads CATRGDTGELFF. The CDR3 DNA reads as TGTGCCACCAGGGGGGACACCGGGGAGCTGTTTTTT.

In this sample, this clonotype turned up a few times. This sequence joins TRBV12-3 or TRBV12-4 and TRBJ2-7; D perhaps matches TRBD2 (5 bases). The CDR3 has 15 amino acids. Deletions cut 5 bases from V and 6 bases from J, with 20 bases between. In DNA, the CDR3 is TGTGCCAGCAGTCTCCCCGCCACGGGGTATGGCGAGCAGTACTTC. This encodes CASSLPATGYGEQYF.

With regard to this clonotype: This may arise from a read error, as a much more abundant clone is one base away. The rearrangement uses TRBV20-1 and TRBJ2-1; 12 bases fit TRBD2. The CDR3 contains 16 residues. Germline V gene lookup returns CDR1 DFQATT and CDR2 SNEGSKA (reference sequence). CDR3 in DNA: TGCACGATACTAGCGGGGGGCTCCCTATCCTACACTGAGCAGTTCTTC. As protein: CTILAGGSLSYTEQFF.

This clonotype was seen only a few times. The chain joins TRBV4-2 to TRBJ2-5; either TRBD1 or TRBD2 may supply D (5 bases each). The CDR3 is made up of 13 amino acids. The germline CDR1 and CDR2 sequences are LGHNA and YNFKEQ. V lost 6 bases, J lost 5 bases, and 13 bases lay in between. This chain's CDR3 is CASRGTLGETQYF. The CDR3, as DNA: TGTGCCAGCAGAGGGACCCTAGGCGAGACCCAGTACTTC.

This clonotype came up a few times. This chain links TRBV5-1 with TRBJ2-3; 7 bases are a match to TRBD1. V shed 4 bases and J 0 bases; nucleotides not matched to a gene: 5. The CDR3 has 15 amino acids. Germline lookup yields CDR1 SGHRS and CDR2 YFSETQ. The CDR3 nucleotides read TGCGCCAGCAGCAGAACAGGGGATAGCACAGATACGCAGTATTTT. This encodes CASSRTGDSTDTQYF.

The CDR3 DNA sequence: TGTGCCAGCAGCCCCCGCGAGTCCTATAATTCACCCCTCCACTTT. It translates to CASSPRESYNSPLHF. This sequence joins TRBV7-9 and TRBJ1-6; D is unclear. The CDR3 is 15 residues long. V was clipped by 5 bases and J by 1 base, with 9 bases between them. CDR1 SEHNR and CDR2 FQNEAQ come from the germline V gene (reference sequence). The full variable domain, rest sourced from reference TRBV7-9 and TRBJ1-6, is DTGVSQNPRHKITKRGQNVTFRCDPISEHNRLYWYRQTLGQGPEFLTYFQNEAQLEKSRLLSDRFSAERPKGSFSTLEIQRTEQGDSAMYLCASSPRESYNSPLHFGNGTRLTVT.

This clonotype was recorded many times. The genes are TRBV12-3 or TRBV12-4 and TRBJ2-3, with 8 bases matching TRBD2. V lost 10 bases to trimming and J lost 5 bases; unmatched junction nucleotides: 14. The CDR3 is made up of 15 amino acids. DNA for the CDR3: TGTGCCAACACCCTACCGGGACTAGAAGTAGATACGCAGTATTTT. Translating it yields CANTLPGLEVDTQYF.

There are many counts of this clonotype. V is TRBV7-2 and J is TRBJ2-5; D may match TRBD1 or TRBD2 (5 bases each). Germline-derived CDR1 and CDR2 are SGHTA and FQGNSA. Trimming shortened V by 2 bases and J by 0 bases, and 13 bases separated the two germline ends. The CDR3 totals 16 residues. The CDR3 bases are TGTGCCAGCAGCTTATCGGCCTGGGGGAACCAAGAGACCCAGTACTTC. Its translation: CASSLSAWGNQETQYF.

This clonotype was seen a handful of times. V usage is TRBV11-2 and J usage is TRBJ2-2, with 10 bases aligning to TRBD2. Germline V CDR1 and CDR2: SGHAT, FQNNGV. CDR3 length: 16 amino acids. V lost 3 bases and J lost 4; bases outside the gene matches: 5. The CDR3 spells CASSFYSGGFTGELFF. As DNA, the CDR3 is TGTGCCAGCAGCTTCTATAGCGGGGGGTTCACCGGGGAGCTGTTTTTT.

This clonotype has a count of ten or more. The genes are TRBV12-3 or TRBV12-4 and TRBJ1-6; D remains unclear. There are 15 residues in the CDR3. Trimming shortened V by 2 bases and J by 1 base, and 6 bases separated the two germline ends. CDR3 sequence: CASSLRVSYNSPLHF. The CDR3 nucleotides read TGTGCCAGCAGTTTAAGGGTTTCCTATAATTCACCCCTCCACTTT.

The chain is built from TRBV27 and TRBJ2-7; D is undetermined. The CDR3 runs to 13 residues. V lost 3 bases to trimming and J lost 6 bases, with 12 bases between them. CDR1 and CDR2 (germline): MNHEY, SMNVEV (reference sequence). The CDR3 region has the DNA TGTGCCAGCAGTTTCTCAGGTAGCCTCGAGCAGTACTTC. It codes for CASSFSGSLEQYF.

The chain has TRBV12-3 or TRBV12-4 and TRBJ2-2; 9 bases fit TRBD1. The junction had 2 bases not matched to a gene; V was cut back by 2 bases and J by 7 bases. There are 14 residues in the CDR3. CDR3 residues: CASSLTGGHGELFF. CDR3 DNA sequence: TGTGCCAGCAGTTTAACAGGGGGCCACGGGGAGCTGTTTTTT.

This clonotype was picked up many times. The chain has TRBV20-1 and TRBJ1-4; D is ambiguous. The CDR3 length is 12 residues. Germline values: CDR1 DFQATT, CDR2 SNEGSKA (reference sequence). This CDR3 reads CSWSFGNEKLFF. The CDR3 bases are TGCAGCTGGTCGTTCGGTAATGAAAAACTGTTTTTT.

This clonotype has at least ten counts. V is TRBV3-2 and J is TRBJ2-3; TRBD2, as called in the table, went unchecked against the DNA. TRBV3-2 is described as a pseudogene. The CDR3 is 16 residues long. Here the CDR3 DNA reads TGTGCCAGCAGCCGAGGTAGCGGGGGAGAAACAGATACGCAGTATTTT. The encoded protein is CASSRGSGGETDTQYF.

The V gene is TRBV4-3, the J gene TRBJ1-1, with D possibly matching TRBD1 (6 bases). V lost 0 bases and J lost 5, with 13 bases in between. Germline assignment: CDR1 LGHNA and CDR2 YSLEER. The CDR3 length is 15 residues. CDR3 protein: CASSQEWGAWTEAFF. The CDR3 DNA follows: TGCGCCAGCAGCCAAGAATGGGGGGCATGGACTGAAGCTTTCTTT.